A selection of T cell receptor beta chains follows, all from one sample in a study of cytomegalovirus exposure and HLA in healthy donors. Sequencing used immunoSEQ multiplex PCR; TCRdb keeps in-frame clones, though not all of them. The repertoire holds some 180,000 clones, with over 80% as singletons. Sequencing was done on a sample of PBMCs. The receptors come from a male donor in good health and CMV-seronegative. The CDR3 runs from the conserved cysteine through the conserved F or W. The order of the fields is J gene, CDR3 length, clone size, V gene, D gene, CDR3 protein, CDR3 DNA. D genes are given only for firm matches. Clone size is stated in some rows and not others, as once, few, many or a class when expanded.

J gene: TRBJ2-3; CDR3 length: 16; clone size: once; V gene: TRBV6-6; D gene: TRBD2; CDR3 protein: CASTGTSVPSTDTQYF; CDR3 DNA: TGTGCCAGCACGGGGACTAGCGTTCCTAGCACAGATACGCAGTATTTT
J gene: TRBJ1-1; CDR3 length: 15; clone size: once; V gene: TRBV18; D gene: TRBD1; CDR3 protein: CASSRTGGTNTEAFF; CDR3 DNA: TGTGCCAGCTCCCGGACAGGGGGCACGAACACTGAAGCTTTCTTT
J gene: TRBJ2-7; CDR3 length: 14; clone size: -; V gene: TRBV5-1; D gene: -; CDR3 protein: CASSFVFSAYEQYF; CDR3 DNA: TGCGCCAGCAGCTTCGTCTTTTCGGCCTACGAGCAGTACTTC
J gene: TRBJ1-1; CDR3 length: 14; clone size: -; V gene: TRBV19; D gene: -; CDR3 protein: CASSGQTMNTEAFF; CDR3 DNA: TGTGCCAGTAGTGGGCAGACAATGAACACTGAAGCTTTCTTT
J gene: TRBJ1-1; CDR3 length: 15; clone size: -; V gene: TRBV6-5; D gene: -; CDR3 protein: CASSSPGQVAVEAFF; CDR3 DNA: TGTGCCAGCAGTTCTCCGGGACAAGTTGCCGTTGAAGCTTTCTTT
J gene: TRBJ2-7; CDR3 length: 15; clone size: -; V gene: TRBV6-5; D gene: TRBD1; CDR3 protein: CASSYGGTGDYEQYF; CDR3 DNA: TGTGCCAGCAGTTACGGGGGGACAGGGGACTACGAGCAGTACTTC
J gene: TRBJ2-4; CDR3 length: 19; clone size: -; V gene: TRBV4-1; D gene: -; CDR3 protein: CASSQAPTGVILAKNIQYF; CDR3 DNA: TGCGCCAGCAGCCAAGCACCCACAGGCGTTATCCTAGCCAAAAACATTCAGTACTTC
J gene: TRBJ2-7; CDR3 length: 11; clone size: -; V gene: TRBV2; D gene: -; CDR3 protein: CASSGHYEQYF; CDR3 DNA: TGTGCCAGCAGTGGGCACTACGAGCAGTACTTC
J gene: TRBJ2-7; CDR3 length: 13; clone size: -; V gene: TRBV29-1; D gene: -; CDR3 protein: CSVTDTGSYEQYF; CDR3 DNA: TGCAGCGTTACAGACACAGGGTCCTACGAGCAGTACTTC
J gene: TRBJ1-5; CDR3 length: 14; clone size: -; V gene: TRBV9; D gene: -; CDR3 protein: CASSVGPEEGPQHF; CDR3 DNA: TGTGCCAGCAGCGTAGGGCCCGAGGAAGGGCCCCAGCATTTT
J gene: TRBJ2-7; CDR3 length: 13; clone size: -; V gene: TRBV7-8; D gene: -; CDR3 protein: CASSPRDNYEQYF; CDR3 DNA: TGTGCCAGCAGCCCCCGGGACAACTACGAGCAGTACTTC
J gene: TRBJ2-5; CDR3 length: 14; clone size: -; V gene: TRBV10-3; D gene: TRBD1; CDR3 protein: CAISLDRDQETQYF; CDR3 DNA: TGTGCCATCAGCCTGGACAGGGACCAAGAGACCCAGTACTTC
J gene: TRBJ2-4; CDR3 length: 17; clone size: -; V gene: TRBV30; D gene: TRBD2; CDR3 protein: CAWSSGTRAFAKNIQYF; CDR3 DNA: TGTGCCTGGAGTTCCGGGACTAGGGCTTTTGCCAAAAACATTCAGTACTTC
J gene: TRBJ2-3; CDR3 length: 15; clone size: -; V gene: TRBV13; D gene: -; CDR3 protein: CASSPRRGITDTQYF; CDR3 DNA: TGTGCCAGCAGCCCTAGACGGGGAATCACAGATACGCAGTATTTT
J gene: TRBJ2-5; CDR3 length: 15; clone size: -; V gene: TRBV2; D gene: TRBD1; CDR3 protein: CASSVQGQGGETQYF; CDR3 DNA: TGTGCCAGCAGTGTTCAGGGACAGGGAGGAGAGACCCAGTACTTC
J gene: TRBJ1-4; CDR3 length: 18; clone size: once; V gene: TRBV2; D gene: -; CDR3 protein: CASSDLRDINPTNEKLFF; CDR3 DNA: TGTGCCAGCAGTGACTTGCGTGACATAAACCCAACTAATGAAAAACTGTTTTTT
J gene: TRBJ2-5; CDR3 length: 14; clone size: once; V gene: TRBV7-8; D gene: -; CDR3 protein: CASSLRETQETQYF; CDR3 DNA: TGTGCCAGCAGCTTACGGGAGACTCAAGAGACCCAGTACTTC
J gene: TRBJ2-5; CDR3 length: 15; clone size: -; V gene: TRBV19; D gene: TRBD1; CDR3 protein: CASSARQGGMETQYF; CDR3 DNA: TGTGCCAGTAGTGCTCGACAGGGGGGTATGGAGACCCAGTACTTC
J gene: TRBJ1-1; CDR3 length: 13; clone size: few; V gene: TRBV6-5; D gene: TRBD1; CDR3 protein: CASRDRGNTEAFF; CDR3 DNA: TGTGCCAGCAGAGACAGGGGGAACACTGAAGCTTTCTTT
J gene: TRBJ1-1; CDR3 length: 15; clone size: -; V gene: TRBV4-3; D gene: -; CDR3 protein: CASSQQGDLNTEAFF; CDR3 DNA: TGCGCCAGCAGCCAACAAGGGGACTTGAACACTGAAGCTTTCTTT
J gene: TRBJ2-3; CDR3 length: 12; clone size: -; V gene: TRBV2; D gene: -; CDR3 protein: CASVGITDTQYF; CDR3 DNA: TGTGCCAGCGTCGGGATCACAGATACGCAGTATTTT
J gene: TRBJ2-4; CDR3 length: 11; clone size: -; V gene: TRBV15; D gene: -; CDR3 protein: CAASREQIKYF; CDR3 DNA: TGTGCCGCCAGCAGAGAACAGATTAAGTACTTC
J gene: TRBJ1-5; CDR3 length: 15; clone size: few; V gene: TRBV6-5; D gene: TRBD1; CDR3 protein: CASSYSGQGNQPQHF; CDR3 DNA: TGTGCCAGCAGTTACTCGGGACAGGGGAATCAGCCCCAGCATTTT
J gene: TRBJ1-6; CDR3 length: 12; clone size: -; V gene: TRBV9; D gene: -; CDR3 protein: CASSVQGSPLHF; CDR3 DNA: TGTGCCAGCAGCGTTCAGGGCTCACCCCTCCACTTT
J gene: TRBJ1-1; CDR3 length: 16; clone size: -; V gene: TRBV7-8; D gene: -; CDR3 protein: CASSPVMMEPNTEAFF; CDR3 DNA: TGTGCCAGCAGCCCGGTGATGATGGAGCCCAACACTGAAGCTTTCTTT
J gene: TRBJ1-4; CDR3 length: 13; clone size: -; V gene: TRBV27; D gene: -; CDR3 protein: CASSRLLGEKLFF; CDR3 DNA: TGTGCCAGCTCTAGGTTACTGGGTGAAAAACTGTTTTTT
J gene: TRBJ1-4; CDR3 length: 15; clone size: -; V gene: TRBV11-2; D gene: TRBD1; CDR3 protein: CASSPSGQGNEKLFF; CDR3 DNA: TGTGCCAGCAGCCCCTCGGGACAGGGTAATGAAAAACTGTTTTTT
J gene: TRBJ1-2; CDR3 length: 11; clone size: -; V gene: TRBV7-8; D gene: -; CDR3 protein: CASGGVVGYTF; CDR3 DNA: TGTGCCAGCGGCGGAGTAGTTGGCTACACCTTC
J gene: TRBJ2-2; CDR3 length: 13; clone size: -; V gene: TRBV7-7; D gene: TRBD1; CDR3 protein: CASSSTGAGELFF; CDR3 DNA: TGTGCCAGCAGCTCGACAGGGGCCGGGGAGCTGTTTTTT
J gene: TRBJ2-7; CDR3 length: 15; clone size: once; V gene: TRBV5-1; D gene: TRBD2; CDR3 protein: CASSLLAGVIYEQYF; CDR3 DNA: TGCGCCAGCAGCCTCCTAGCGGGGGTAATCTACGAGCAGTACTTC
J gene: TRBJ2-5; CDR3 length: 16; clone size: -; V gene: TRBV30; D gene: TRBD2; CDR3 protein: CAWSVGTSGGRETQYF; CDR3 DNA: TGTGCCTGGAGTGTAGGGACTAGCGGGGGGCGAGAGACCCAGTACTTC
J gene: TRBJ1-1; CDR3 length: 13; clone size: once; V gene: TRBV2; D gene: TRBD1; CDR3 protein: CASTLDRGREAFF; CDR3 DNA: TGTGCCAGCACTCTGGACAGGGGGCGTGAAGCTTTCTTT
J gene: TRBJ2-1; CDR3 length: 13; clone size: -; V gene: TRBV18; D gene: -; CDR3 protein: CASSPPNRDEQFF; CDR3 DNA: TGTGCCAGCTCACCACCTAACAGGGATGAGCAGTTCTTC
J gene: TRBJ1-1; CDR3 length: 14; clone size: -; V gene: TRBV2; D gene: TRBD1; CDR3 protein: CASSDDRAATEAFF; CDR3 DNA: TGTGCCAGCAGTGACGACAGGGCGGCCACTGAAGCTTTCTTT
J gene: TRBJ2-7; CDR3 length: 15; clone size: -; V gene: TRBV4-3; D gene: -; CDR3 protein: CASSQDWQGHYEQYF; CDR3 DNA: TGCGCCAGCAGCCAAGATTGGCAGGGCCACTACGAGCAGTACTTC
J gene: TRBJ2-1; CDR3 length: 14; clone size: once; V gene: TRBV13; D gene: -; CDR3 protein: CATSAGSSYNEQFF; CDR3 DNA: TGTGCCACTTCCGCGGGGAGCTCCTACAATGAGCAGTTCTTC
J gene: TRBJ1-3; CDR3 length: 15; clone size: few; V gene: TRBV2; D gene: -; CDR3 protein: CASRTGVFSGNTIYF; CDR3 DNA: TGTGCCAGCAGGACAGGAGTGTTCTCTGGAAACACCATATATTTT
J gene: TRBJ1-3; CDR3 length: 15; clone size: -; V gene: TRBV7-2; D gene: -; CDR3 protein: CASSLVSSAGNTIYF; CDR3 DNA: TGTGCCAGCAGCTTAGTTTCCAGCGCTGGAAACACCATATATTTT
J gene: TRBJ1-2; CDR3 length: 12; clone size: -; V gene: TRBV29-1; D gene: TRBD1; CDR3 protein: CSVDGQGDGYTF; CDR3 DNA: TGCAGCGTTGATGGACAGGGGGATGGCTACACCTTC
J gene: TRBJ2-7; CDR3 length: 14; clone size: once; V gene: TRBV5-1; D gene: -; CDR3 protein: CASSSSRGSYEQYF; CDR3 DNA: TGCGCCAGCAGCTCCTCCAGGGGTAGCTACGAGCAGTACTTC
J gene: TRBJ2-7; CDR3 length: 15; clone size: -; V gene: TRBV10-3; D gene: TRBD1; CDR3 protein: CAISAGTANSYEQYF; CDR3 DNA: TGTGCCATCAGTGCCGGGACAGCGAACTCCTACGAGCAGTACTTC
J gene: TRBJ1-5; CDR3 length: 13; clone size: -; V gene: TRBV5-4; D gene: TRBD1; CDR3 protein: CASSPFPTGIWHF; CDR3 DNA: TGTGCCAGCAGCCCCTTTCCGACAGGGATATGGCATTTT
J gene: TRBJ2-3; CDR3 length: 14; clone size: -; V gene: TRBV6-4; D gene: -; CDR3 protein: CASSDDFATDTQYF; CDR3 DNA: TGTGCCAGCAGTGACGACTTCGCCACAGATACGCAGTATTTT
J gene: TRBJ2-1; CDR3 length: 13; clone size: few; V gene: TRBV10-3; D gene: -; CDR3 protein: CAIRHRAEDEQFF; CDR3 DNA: TGTGCCATCAGGCACAGGGCGGAGGATGAGCAGTTCTTC
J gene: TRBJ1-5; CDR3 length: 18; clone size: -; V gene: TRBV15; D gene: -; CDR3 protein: CATSRSDGLRAMDQPQHF; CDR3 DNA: TGTGCCACCAGCAGATCGGACGGACTACGGGCTATGGACCAGCCCCAGCATTTT
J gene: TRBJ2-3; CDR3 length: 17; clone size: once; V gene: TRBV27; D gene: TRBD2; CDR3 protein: CASSGLAGGTSTDTQYF; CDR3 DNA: TGTGCCAGCAGTGGACTAGCGGGGGGGACTAGCACAGATACGCAGTATTTT
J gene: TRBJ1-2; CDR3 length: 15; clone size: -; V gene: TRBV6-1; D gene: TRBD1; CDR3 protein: CASSEMTGGTKGYTF; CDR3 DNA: TGTGCCAGCAGTGAAATGACAGGGGGGACGAAAGGCTACACCTTC
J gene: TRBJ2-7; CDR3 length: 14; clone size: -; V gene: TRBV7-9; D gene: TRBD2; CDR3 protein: CASRPPGGRHEQYF; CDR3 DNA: TGTGCCAGCAGACCCCCGGGAGGGCGCCACGAGCAGTACTTC
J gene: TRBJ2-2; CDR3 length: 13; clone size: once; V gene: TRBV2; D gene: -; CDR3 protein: CASSEQGRGELFF; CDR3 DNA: TGTGCCAGCAGTGAACAGGGCCGCGGGGAGCTGTTTTTT
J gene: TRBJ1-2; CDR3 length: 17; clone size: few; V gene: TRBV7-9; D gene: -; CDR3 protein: CASSLFRGGGTSYGYTF; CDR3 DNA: TGTGCCAGCAGCTTATTTAGAGGTGGGGGCACCTCCTATGGCTACACCTTC